This T cell receptor beta chain stems from a study of cytomegalovirus exposure and HLA in healthy donors. PCR was performed using 60 Vbeta and 13 Jbeta primers. TCRdb's copy holds only in-frame clones and misses some; the assay was immunoSEQ multiplex PCR. The data show around 120,000 clones, around two thirds seen once. This donor's CMV serostatus is unrecorded. A remark on this clone: Its antigen is as yet unknown.

The germline gives CDR1 SGDLS, CDR2 YYNGEE. The CDR3 runs 17 residues. Trimming at V came to 3 bases and at J to 7 bases, leaving 7 bases not matched to a gene. Findings and limits, study-wide: Accurate HLA-A and HLA-B prediction from TCR beta sequences was reported for most subjects. Most TCRs appeared rarely, but some public TCRs recurred in many donors. The investigators catalogued 164 TCR beta chains as cytomegalovirus-associated.

Material: PBMCs. The chain carries TRBV9 and TRBJ2-2; TRBD2 matches 15 bases. This TCR was sampled from a human donor in good health. CDR3 nucleotides: TGTGCCAGCAGCGCCCTTGGACTAGCGGGAGGGGGCGGGGAGCTGTTTTTT. Translating gives CASSALGLAGGGGELFF.